Below are 7 T cell receptor beta chains sequenced from a single sample in a study of prognosis after radiotherapy for stage I lung cancer. By two-round multiplex PCR, the TCR beta CDR3 was amplified from genomic DNA. Amplification during the initial PCR round employed primers specific to each TRBV and TRBJ gene. A single record per CDR3 protein comes from TCRdb applying MiXCR to the multiplex PCR reads. In the table there are about 22,000 distinct CDR3 sequences, roughly two fifths of which are singletons. Sequencing used PBMCs, obtained before or after stereotactic body radiation therapy (not recorded which). These receptors came from a donor aged 50 or older with non-small cell lung cancer.

The chain joins TRBV7-8 to TRBJ2-2; D unclear. Trimming took off 6 bases at V and 0 bases at J, with 5 bases between the two ends. The CDR3 is 13 amino acids. CDR1 is SGHVS, CDR2 FQNEAQ, per germline. The DNA of the CDR3 is TGTGCCAGCAGTAAAACGAACACCGGGGAGCTGTTTTTT. Its protein product is CASSKTNTGELFF.

V is TRBV5-1 and J is TRBJ2-7; D possibly corresponds to TRBD2 (6 bases). V lost 10 bases to trimming and J lost 0 bases, with 14 bases between them. CDR1 is SGHRS, CDR2 YFSETQ, per germline. The CDR3 spans 13 residues. CDR3 in DNA: TGCGCCTCGGGGGACGGGGTCTCCTACGAGCAGTACTTC. Amino acids: CASGDGVSYEQYF.

This clonotype is deemed medium-sized. The V and J genes are TRBV24-1 and TRBJ2-3, with 11 bases aligning to TRBD1. CDR3 length: 17 residues. Unmatched junction bases numbered 9, after V lost 3 bases and J lost 5 bases. Germline assignment: CDR1 KGHDR and CDR2 SFDVKD. CDR3 DNA: TGTGCCACCAGTGATCCTGGACAGGGGGCCACTTTAGATACGCAGTATTTT. This gives the protein CATSDPGQGATLDTQYF.

This chain joins TRBV20-1 and TRBJ1-4; D not resolved. The V end was cut by 2 bases, the J end by 0 bases, with 7 bases between. CDR1 and CDR2 (germline): DFQATT, SNEGSKA (reference sequence). CDR3 length: 14 amino acids. CDR3 protein: CSARFGSTNEKLFF. The DNA of the CDR3 is TGCAGTGCTAGATTTGGCTCAACTAATGAAAAACTGTTTTTT.

This clonotype was seen repeatedly, ten times or more. Written as DNA, the CDR3 is TGTGCCTGGGGACGGCCTTGGGGGCCCAAGAGCGAGCAGTACTTC. Its protein is CAWGRPWGPKSEQYF. The chain links TRBV30 to TRBJ2-7, with a possible D match to TRBD1 (6 bases). The ends were cut back, 5 bases at V and 6 bases at J, with 23 bases in the middle. Germline V gene lookup returns CDR1 GTSNPN and CDR2 SVGIG (reference sequence). The CDR3 covers 15 residues.

The chain uses TRBV6-4 and TRBJ1-2; D unresolved. Germline assignment: CDR1 MRHNA and CDR2 SNTAGT. Deletions cut 5 bases from V and 0 bases from J, with 13 bases between. This CDR3 region has 15 residues. CDR3 in amino acids: CASSYGVSTNYGYTF. In nucleotides, the CDR3 is TGTGCCAGCAGTTACGGTGTCTCTACTAACTATGGCTACACCTTC.

This clonotype was counted many times. The chain combines TRBV30 with TRBJ2-3; D is perhaps TRBD2 (5 bases). Trimming took off 3 bases at V and 3 bases at J, with 19 bases between the two ends. The V gene's germline CDR1 is GTSNPN and CDR2 SVGIG (reference sequence). The CDR3 consists of 16 residues. CDR3 sequence (DNA): TGTGCCTGGAGGAGAGGAGGACTCTCGGCAACAGATACGCAGTATTTT. It translates to CAWRRGGLSATDTQYF.